Listed here is a single TCR beta chain. The sample originates from a study of blood T cell repertoires in COVID-19. Background on the study: Samples of COVID-19 (acute and convalescent) were obtained from the United States, Italy and Spain. The analysed material was cDNA or gDNA that came from T cells, B-cell-depleted T cells, or PBMCs.

Germline V lookup: CDR1 MDHEN, CDR2 SYDVKM. The V and J ends lost 6 bases and 2 bases, in that order; junction bases with no gene match: 3. This CDR3 is 14 amino acids long. In the original analysis: Estimation of nucleated cell counts was performed using reference gene primer amplification. Sequenced by immunoSEQ multiplex PCR; TCRdb stores in-frame clones only, minus some. V and J calls plus clone size are reproduced from that table; the DNA served to infer D and trimming. The top ten hold about 4.3% of the sample, which has hundreds of thousands of clones, around 89% seen once. This TCR was sampled from a woman in her 30s with acute or convalescent COVID-19. Sequenced sample: peripheral blood. The J gene is TRBJ2-3, the V gene TRBV28; 9 nucleotides line up with TRBD1. The CDR3 loop is CASRDRGNTDTQYF. CDR3 nucleotides: TGTGCCAGCAGGGACAGGGGAAACACAGATACGCAGTATTTT.